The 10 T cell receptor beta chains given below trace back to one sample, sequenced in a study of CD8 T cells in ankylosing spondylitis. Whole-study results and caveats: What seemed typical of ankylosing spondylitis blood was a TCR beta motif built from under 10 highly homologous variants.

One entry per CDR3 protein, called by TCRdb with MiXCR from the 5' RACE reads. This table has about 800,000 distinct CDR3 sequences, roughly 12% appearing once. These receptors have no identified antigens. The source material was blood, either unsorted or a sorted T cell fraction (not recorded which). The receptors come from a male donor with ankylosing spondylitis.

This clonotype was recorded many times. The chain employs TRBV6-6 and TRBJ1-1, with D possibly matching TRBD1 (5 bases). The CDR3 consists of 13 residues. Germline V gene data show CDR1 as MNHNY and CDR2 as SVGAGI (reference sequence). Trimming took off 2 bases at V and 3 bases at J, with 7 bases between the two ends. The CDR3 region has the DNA TGTGCCAGCAGTTACAGGGACGACACTGAAGCTTTCTTT. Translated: CASSYRDDTEAFF.

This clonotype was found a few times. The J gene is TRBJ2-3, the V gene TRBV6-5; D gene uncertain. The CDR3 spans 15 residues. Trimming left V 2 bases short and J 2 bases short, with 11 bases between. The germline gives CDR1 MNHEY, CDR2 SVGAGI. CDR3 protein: CASSYGVLNTDTQYF. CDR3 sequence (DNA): TGTGCCAGCAGTTACGGGGTCCTAAACACAGATACGCAGTATTTT.

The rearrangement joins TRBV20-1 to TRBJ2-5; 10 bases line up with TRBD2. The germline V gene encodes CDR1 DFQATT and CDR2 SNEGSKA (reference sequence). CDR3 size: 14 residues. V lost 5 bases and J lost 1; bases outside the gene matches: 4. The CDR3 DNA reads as TGCAGTGCTCCCAGCGGGGGGGGCCAAGAGACCCAGTACTTC. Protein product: CSAPSGGGQETQYF.

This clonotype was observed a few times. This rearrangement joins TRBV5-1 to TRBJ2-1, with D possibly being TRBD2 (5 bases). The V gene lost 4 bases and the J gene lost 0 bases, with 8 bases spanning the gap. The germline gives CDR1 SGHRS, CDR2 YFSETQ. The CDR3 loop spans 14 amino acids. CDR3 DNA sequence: TGCGCCAGCAGCAACGGGAACTCCTACAATGAGCAGTTCTTC. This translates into CASSNGNSYNEQFF.

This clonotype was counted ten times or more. The CDR3 DNA reads TGTGCCAGCAGGACGTTCGTGGGGACCAATCAGCCCCAGCATTTT. It codes for CASRTFVGTNQPQHF. The V and J genes are TRBV4-2 and TRBJ1-5; D perhaps matches TRBD1 (5 bases). From germline, CDR1 is LGHNA and CDR2 YNFKEQ. V was shortened by 6 bases and J by 3 bases, with 15 bases between the two germline ends. This CDR3 region has 15 residues.

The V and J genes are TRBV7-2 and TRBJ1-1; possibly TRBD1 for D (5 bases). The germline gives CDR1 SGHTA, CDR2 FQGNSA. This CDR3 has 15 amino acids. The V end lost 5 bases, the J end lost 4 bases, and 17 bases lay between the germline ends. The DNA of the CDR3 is TGTGCCAGCAGCCCGGGTTTAGGCGGGGGCACTGAAGCTTTCTTT. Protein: CASSPGLGGGTEAFF. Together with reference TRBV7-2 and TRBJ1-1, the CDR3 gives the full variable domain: GAGVSQSPSNKVTEKGKDVELRCDPISGHTALYWYRQSLGQGLEFLIYFQGNSAPDKSGLPSDRFSAERTGGSVSTLTIQRTQQEDSAVYLCASSPGLGGGTEAFFGQGTRLTVV.

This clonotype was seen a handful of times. The CDR3 spells CASSLIPLAGSYEQYF. The CDR3 DNA sequence: TGTGCCAGCAGCTTAATCCCGCTAGCGGGCTCCTACGAGCAGTACTTC. The rearrangement uses TRBV7-2 and TRBJ2-7; 8 nucleotides line up with TRBD2. The V gene's germline CDR1 is SGHTA and CDR2 FQGNSA. The CDR3 is 16 residues long. V lost 2 bases and J lost 0; bases outside the gene matches: 6.

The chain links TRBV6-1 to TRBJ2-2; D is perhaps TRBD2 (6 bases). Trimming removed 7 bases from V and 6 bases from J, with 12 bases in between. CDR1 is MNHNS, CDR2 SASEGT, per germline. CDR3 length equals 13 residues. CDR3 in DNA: TGTGCCAGCAAGGGTAGCGGTGCCGGGGAGCTGTTTTTT. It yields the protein CASKGSGAGELFF.

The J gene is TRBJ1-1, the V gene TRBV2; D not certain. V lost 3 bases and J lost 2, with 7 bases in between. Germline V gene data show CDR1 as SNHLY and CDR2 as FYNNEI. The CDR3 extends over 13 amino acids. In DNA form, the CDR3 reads TGTGCCAGCAGTGATGAGGTTAACACTGAAGCTTTCTTT. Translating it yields CASSDEVNTEAFF.

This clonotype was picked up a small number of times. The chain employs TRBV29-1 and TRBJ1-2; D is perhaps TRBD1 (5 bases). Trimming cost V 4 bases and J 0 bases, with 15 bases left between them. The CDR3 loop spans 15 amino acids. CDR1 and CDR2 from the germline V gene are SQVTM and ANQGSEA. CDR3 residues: CSVGQGPPPNYGYTF. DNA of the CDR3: TGCAGCGTTGGTCAGGGTCCCCCTCCTAACTATGGCTACACCTTC. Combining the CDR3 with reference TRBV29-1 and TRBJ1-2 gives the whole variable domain SAVISQKPSRDICQRGTSLTIQCQVDSQVTMMFWYRQQPGQSLTLIATANQGSEATYESGFVIDKFPISRPNLTFSTLTVSNMSPEDSSIYLCSVGQGPPPNYGYTFGSGTRLTVV.